This T cell receptor (beta chain) was retrieved from a study of blood T cell repertoires in COVID-19. Assay used: immunoSEQ multiplex PCR; TCRdb lists only in-frame clones, some missing. This sample yields under 90,000 clones, of which 75% to 85% are seen a single time; 40% to 50% belongs to the top ten. The sequencing input was peripheral blood. The sequence derives from a man aged 80 or over with acute or convalescent COVID-19.

CDR3 sequence reads: CASSLTGGGTEAFF. CDR3 nucleotides: TGTGCCAGCTCACTTACAGGGGGAGGGACTGAAGCTTTCTTT. This sequence joins TRBV18 and TRBJ1-1; 8 bases are shared with TRBD1. J lost 5 bases, V lost 4 bases, and 6 bases had no gene match. The CDR3 consists of 14 residues. Germline V gene data show CDR1 as KGHSH and CDR2 as LQKENI. The entire variable domain, with the rest obtained from reference TRBV18 and TRBJ1-1, is as follows: NAGVMQNPRHLVRRRGQEARLRCSPMKGHSHVYWYRQLPEEGLKFMVYLQKENIIDESGMPKERFSAEFPKEGPSILRIQQVVRGDSAAYFCASSLTGGGTEAFFGQGTRLTVV.